The 9 T cell receptor beta chains given below trace back to one sample, sequenced in a study of tumor-infiltrating lymphocytes in glioblastoma multiforme. Three nested ARM-PCR rounds with V-beta and C-beta primers built TCRB libraries. TCRdb recomputed calls from the multiplex PCR reads with MiXCR, one row per CDR3 protein. The profile shows about 9,200 distinct CDR3 sequences, roughly 70% of them singletons. Material: brain tumor tissue. The source of these receptors is a male donor with glioblastoma.

This clonotype was seen a handful of times. One end of the junction is discordant with germline, which a read error may explain. The rearrangement joins TRBV14 to TRBJ1-1; TRBD1 is a possible D gene (5 bases). The CDR3 is 15 amino acids. The V gene's germline CDR1 is SGHDN and CDR2 FVKESK. The CDR3 protein is CASSQLGGGDTEAFF. CDR3 DNA: TGTGCCAGCAGCCAACTCGGGGGGGGTGACACTGAAGCCTTCTTT. Full variable domain (remainder filled in from reference TRBV14 and TRBJ1-1): EAGVTQFPSHSVIEKGQTVTLRCDPISGHDNLYWYRRVMGKEIKFLLHFVKESKQDESGMPNNRFLAERTGGTYSTLKVQPAELEDSGVYFCASSQLGGGDTEAFFGQGTRLTVV.

This clonotype was found a few times. A read error may be the cause here, since a much bigger clone is one base away. V and J are TRBV12-3 or TRBV12-4 and TRBJ1-1; no clear D gene. The CDR3 covers 12 residues. The CDR3 spells CASSFSNTKAFF. Here the CDR3 DNA reads TGTGCCAGCAGTTTCTCGAACACTAAAGCTTTCTTT.

A note on this clonotype: This may stem from a read error, because a much larger clone lies one nucleotide away. This chain links TRBV29-1 with TRBJ2-7; no firm D call. Per germline, CDR1 SQVTM and CDR2 ANQGSEA. V gave up 1 base and J gave up 3 bases, with 10 bases separating them. The CDR3 totals 13 residues. The CDR3 spells CSVEGGSFYEQYF. The CDR3, as DNA: TGCAGCGTTGAAGGAGGCAGTTTCTACGAGCAGTACTTC.

Worth noting for this clonotype: One end of the junction is discordant with germline, which a read error may explain. The chain recombines TRBV11-2 with TRBJ2-2, with TRBD2 matching over 7 bases. The CDR3 sequence is 20 residues long. Germline V gene lookup returns CDR1 SGHAT and CDR2 FQNNGV. CDR3 sequence: CASILSFGQGLAVNTGELFF. The CDR3 coding sequence is TGTGCCAGCATCCTCTCATTCGGCCAAGGGCTAGCGGTAAACACCGGGGAACTGTTTTTT. The full variable domain, with the rest looked up from reference TRBV11-2 and TRBJ2-2, is EAGVAQSPRYKIIEKRQSVAFWCNPISGHATLYWYQQILGQGPKLLIQFQNNGVVDDSQLPKDRFSAERLKGVDSTLKIQPAKLEDSAVYLCASILSFGQGLAVNTGELFFGEGSRLTVL.

The V and J genes are TRBV20-1 and TRBJ2-7, with unresolved D. Germline-derived CDR1 and CDR2 are DFQATT and SNEGSKA (reference sequence). The CDR3 length is 15 residues. Between the trimmed V and J ends, which lost 1 base and 5 bases, there was a span of 18 bases. This CDR3 reads CSARGIEEGPHEQYF. In DNA form, the CDR3 reads TGCAGTGCTAGAGGGATCGAGGAAGGGCCACACGAGCAGTACTTC.

This clonotype was counted between two and nine times. The missing conserved phenylalanine or tryptophan at the end of this CDR3 makes a read error likely. The chain joins TRBV29-1 to TRBJ2-5, with 7 positions matching TRBD2. The CDR3 loop spans 13 amino acids. Germline assignment: CDR1 SQVTM and CDR2 ANQGSEA. Trimming at V came to 6 bases and at J to 4 bases, leaving 8 bases not matched to a gene. The CDR3 DNA reads TGCAGCGTCGACATAGCGGGCAGAGAGACCCAGTACTTA. Residues: CSVDIAGRETQYL.

On this clonotype itself: The missing conserved phenylalanine or tryptophan at the end of this CDR3 makes a read error likely. The genes are TRBV11-2 and TRBJ2-1; 7 bases match TRBD2. Germline CDR1 and CDR2: SGHAT and FQNNGV. This CDR3 comprises 17 residues. J lost 12 bases, V lost 1 base, and 18 bases had no gene match. The DNA for the CDR3 is TGTGCCAGCAGCTTAGTCCCCGCTAGCGGCACCTACAGTGTGCAGTTCTTA. This encodes CASSLVPASGTYSVQFL.

CDR3 sequence (DNA): TGTGCCGGCTTACTCGAGGGCCGGGACACGCAGTATTTT. This gives the protein CAGLLEGRDTQYF. The V call is TRBV12-3 or TRBV12-4, the J call TRBJ2-3, with D perhaps given as TRBD1 or TRBD2 (5 bases each). This CDR3 spans 13 amino acids. V was trimmed by 11 bases and J by 9 bases, leaving 21 bases between them.

This clonotype is medium-sized. The V gene is TRBV6-1, the J gene TRBJ1-4; a possible D gene is TRBD1 (5 bases). Trimming shortened V by 3 bases and J by 8 bases, and 13 bases separated the two germline ends. The germline gives CDR1 MNHNS, CDR2 SASEGT. The CDR3 spans 14 residues. CDR3: CASSEGGFYEKLFF. CDR3 DNA sequence: TGTGCCAGCAGTGAGGGGGGTTTTTACGAAAAACTGTTTTTT.